The clone carrying this T cell receptor beta chain was observed once. What it binds is not known. The V end lost 0 bases, the J end lost 2 bases, and 6 bases lay between the germline ends. Per germline, CDR1 SGDLS and CDR2 YYNGEE. This CDR3 contains 14 residues. These data originate in a study of identifying expanded T cells in peripheral blood. Assay: immunoSEQ multiplex PCR; the TCRdb copy retains only in-frame clones and omits some. The sample includes fewer than 85,000 clones, about 83% of them seen just once. Findings and caveats of the study: Across healthy donors, higher total template counts meant significantly greater roughly two-week count variance.

This clonotype originated in a person aged 18-69 years in good health. Sequencing used blood. V and J are TRBV9 and TRBJ1-3; D is unclear. The CDR3 loop reads CASSVDWAGNTIYF. CDR3 DNA: TGTGCCAGCAGCGTAGATTGGGCTGGAAACACCATATATTTT.